Below, 21 T cell receptor beta chains from the same sample are listed, as sequenced in a study of shared clonotypes between healthy human individuals. Using immunoSEQ multiplex PCR, the repertoire was profiled, and TCRdb retains in-frame clones only, with some absent. The sample has around 1.4 million clones, 98% seen once. What was sequenced was naive CD4+ T cells sorted from blood. Subset described: CD45RA+ positively selected. These receptors originate from a man in his thirties or forties in good health.

This sequence joins TRBV9 and TRBJ1-3; D call uncertain. This CDR3 spans 16 amino acids. Germline V CDR1 and CDR2: SGDLS, YYNGEE. Trimming removed 3 bases at V and 0 bases at J, with 13 bases between. The CDR3 bases are TGTGCCAGCAGCGGGGAGGACGGCTACTCTGGAAACACCATATATTTT. Its translation: CASSGEDGYSGNTIYF.

The chain carries TRBV7-2 and TRBJ2-4, with unresolved D. The CDR3 is made up of 15 amino acids. The V gene lost 3 bases and the J gene lost 6 bases, with 15 bases spanning the gap. The germline V gene has CDR1 SGHTA and CDR2 FQGNSA. The CDR3 DNA sequence: TGTGCCAGCAGCTTTCCGGCAGCGTTCGTAAACATTCAGTACTTC. It codes for CASSFPAAFVNIQYF.

This clone was observed a single time. The rearrangement joins TRBV7-2 to TRBJ2-1; 7 positions match TRBD2. V was pared by 0 bases and J by 7 bases, with 3 bases of the junction left unmatched. From germline, CDR1 is SGHTA and CDR2 FQGNSA. The CDR3 is 14 amino acids. Here the CDR3 reads CASSLATSSNEQFF. As DNA, the CDR3 is TGTGCCAGCAGCTTAGCGACTAGCAGTAATGAGCAGTTCTTC.

The rearrangement links TRBV5-8 to TRBJ1-5; 10 positions agree with TRBD1. The CDR3 spans 16 residues. V shed 4 bases, J shed 4 bases, and the junction held 8 bases outside the gene matches. The germline gives CDR1 SGHTS, CDR2 YDEGEE. The chain's CDR3 is CASSQGQGKGNQPQHF. DNA for the CDR3: TGTGCCAGCAGCCAGGGACAGGGGAAGGGGAATCAGCCCCAGCATTTT.

The chain is built from TRBV29-1 and TRBJ1-2, with D unresolved. V dropped 4 bases and J dropped 5 bases, with 11 bases sitting between them. Per the germline V gene, CDR1 is SQVTM and CDR2 is ANQGSEA. The CDR3 contains 12 residues. The chain's CDR3 is CSVGSGEYGYTF. CDR3 nucleotide sequence: TGCAGCGTTGGATCAGGAGAGTATGGCTACACCTTC. Drawing the rest from reference TRBV29-1 and TRBJ1-2, the complete variable domain is SAVISQKPSRDICQRGTSLTIQCQVDSQVTMMFWYRQQPGQSLTLIATANQGSEATYESGFVIDKFPISRPNLTFSTLTVSNMSPEDSSIYLCSVGSGEYGYTFGSGTRLTVV.

The genes are TRBV28 and TRBJ2-3; perhaps D is TRBD1 or TRBD2 (5 bases each). The V end was cut by 8 bases, the J end by 1 base, with 13 bases between. CDR1 and CDR2 from the germline V gene are MDHEN and SYDVKM. CDR3 length: 14 amino acids. The CDR3 sequence is CASRRVGGTDTQYF. The DNA for the CDR3 is TGTGCCAGCCGCCGGGTGGGGGGCACAGATACGCAGTATTTT.

The V call is TRBV11-1, the J call TRBJ2-7; the D gene is possibly TRBD2 (5 bases). The CDR3 runs 15 residues. Germline V lookup: CDR1 SGHAT, CDR2 FQDESV (reference sequence). Deletions cut 5 bases from V and 4 bases from J, with 18 bases between. The CDR3 here is CASSQEGLGKYEQYF. The CDR3 DNA reads as TGTGCCAGCAGCCAAGAGGGTCTCGGGAAATACGAGCAGTACTTC. The variable domain in full, completed from reference TRBV11-1 and TRBJ2-7, reads EAEVAQSPRYKITEKSQAVAFWCDPISGHATLYWYRQILGQGPELLVQFQDESVVDDSQLPKDRFSAERLKGVDSTLKIQPAELGDSAMYLCASSQEGLGKYEQYFGPGTRLTVT.

J is TRBJ1-5 and V is TRBV5-8; TRBD1 might be the D (6 bases). There are 17 residues in the CDR3. Looked up from germline, CDR1 is SGHTS and CDR2 is YDEGEE. Trimming removed 2 bases at V and 0 bases at J, with 15 bases between. In DNA form, the CDR3 reads TGTGCCAGCAGCTTTCGAGGCAACAGGGCTAGCAATCAGCCCCAGCATTTT. Its protein product is CASSFRGNRASNQPQHF.

The V gene is TRBV5-4, the J gene TRBJ1-2; 8 bases align to TRBD1. The V and J ends lost 7 bases and 4 bases, in that order; junction bases with no gene match: 6. The CDR3 has 13 amino acids. Germline V lookup: CDR1 SGHNT, CDR2 YYREEE (reference sequence). CDR3 sequence reads: CASSGTGFYGYTF. CDR3 in DNA: TGTGCCAGCTCCGGGACAGGCTTCTATGGCTACACCTTC. Using reference TRBV5-4 and TRBJ1-2 for the parts outside the CDR3, the full variable domain is ETGVTQSPTHLIKTRGQQVTLRCSSQSGHNTVSWYQQALGQGPQFIFQYYREEENGRGNFPPRFSGLQFPNYSSELNVNALELDDSALYLCASSGTGFYGYTFGSGTRLTVV.

This chain links TRBV27 with TRBJ2-7, with D perhaps matching TRBD2 (5 bases). Between the trimmed V and J ends, which lost 6 bases and 4 bases, there was a span of 19 bases. Germline CDR1 reads MNHEY; CDR2 reads SMNVEV (reference sequence). The CDR3 has 15 amino acids. CDR3 sequence (DNA): TGTGCCAGCAGAATACTTAGCGTTGGGGATTACGAGCAGTACTTC. This sequence encodes CASRILSVGDYEQYF.

CDR3 DNA: TGTGCCAGCAGCTTAGCGGCAGCTGAAAAACTGTTTTTT. Translated, it gives CASSLAAAEKLFF. The chain recombines TRBV7-9 with TRBJ1-4; D call uncertain. Germline V gene lookup returns CDR1 SEHNR and CDR2 FQNEAQ (reference sequence). Trimming stripped 0 bases from V and 7 bases from J, with 6 bases between. The CDR3 loop spans 13 amino acids.

CDR3: CASSSLAGGPGNEQFF. DNA of the CDR3: TGTGCCAGCAGTTCCCTAGCGGGAGGGCCCGGCAATGAGCAGTTCTTC. The genes are TRBV27 and TRBJ2-1; TRBD2 matches 12 bases. Germline V gives CDR1 MNHEY, CDR2 SMNVEV (reference sequence). V dropped 4 bases and J dropped 6; count of bases not matched to a gene: 7. The CDR3 is 16 amino acids.

The sample holds one count of this clone. The chain is built from TRBV6-1 and TRBJ2-3, with 9 nucleotides matching TRBD2. Germline V gene lookup returns CDR1 MNHNS and CDR2 SASEGT. The CDR3 is 15 residues long. V trimming: 10 bases; J trimming: 4 bases; junction bases outside the gene matches: 12. The CDR3 protein is CAIHVAGGRADTQYF. The CDR3, as DNA: TGTGCCATCCATGTGGCGGGAGGGAGGGCAGATACGCAGTATTTT.

The chain has TRBV5-4 and TRBJ2-6; D call uncertain. The CDR3 totals 17 residues. Germline assignment: CDR1 SGHNT and CDR2 YYREEE (reference sequence). V was clipped by 4 bases and J by 0 bases, with 14 bases between them. The CDR3 reads CASSPPGRISGANVLTF. In DNA form, the CDR3 reads TGTGCCAGCAGCCCACCCGGACGGATCTCTGGGGCCAACGTCCTGACTTTC.

This clone was counted a single time. The V call is TRBV6-5, the J call TRBJ1-1, with D unclear. Germline V gene data show CDR1 as MNHEY and CDR2 as SVGAGI. V was clipped by 0 bases and J by 3 bases, with 11 bases between them. The CDR3 sequence is 15 residues long. This CDR3 is CASSYSRTGYTEAFF. Here the CDR3 DNA reads TGTGCCAGCAGTTACTCCCGGACGGGTTACACTGAAGCTTTCTTT.

The chain employs TRBV19 and TRBJ1-5; TRBD1 agrees at 8 bases. With 6 bases clipped from V and 6 bases from J, the junction kept 13 bases outside the gene matches. Germline V lookup: CDR1 LNHDA, CDR2 SQIVND (reference sequence). The CDR3 contains 16 residues. The chain's CDR3 is CASRSRGRTGSQPQHF. CDR3 nucleotide sequence: TGTGCCAGTAGAAGCCGCGGAAGGACAGGGAGTCAGCCCCAGCATTTT.

V gene TRBV10-3 combines with J gene TRBJ2-7; 10 bases are shared with TRBD2. With V trimmed by 3 bases and J by 2 bases, 10 bases remained unmatched. Per the germline V gene, CDR1 is ENHRY and CDR2 is SYGVKD. The CDR3 consists of 17 residues. CDR3 protein: CAISERSSGRTTYEQYF. CDR3 nucleotide sequence: TGTGCCATCAGTGAAAGGTCTAGCGGGAGAACCACCTACGAGCAGTACTTC.

This clone was detected only once. The V call is TRBV7-9, the J call TRBJ2-2; tentatively, D is TRBD2 (6 bases). Per the germline V gene, CDR1 is SEHNR and CDR2 is FQNEAQ (reference sequence). This CDR3 contains 15 residues. Trimming left V 5 bases short and J 6 bases short, with 16 bases between. CDR3 nucleotides: TGTGCCAGCAGCCACCGGGACTCCCGGCCCGGGGAGCTGTTTTTT. Its protein is CASSHRDSRPGELFF.

The rearrangement links TRBV28 to TRBJ1-2; D gene ambiguous. The CDR3 sequence is 13 residues long. Per the germline V gene, CDR1 is MDHEN and CDR2 is SYDVKM. The germline V and J ends were trimmed by 7 bases and 8 bases, with 17 bases remaining between them. The CDR3 DNA is TGTGCCAGCAACTTAGACGCCCCTGAGGGCTACACCTTC. Its protein is CASNLDAPEGYTF.

The V gene is TRBV10-2, the J gene TRBJ1-4; TRBD1 matches 9 bases. Germline V CDR1 and CDR2: WSHSY, SAAADI. Germline trimming cut 8 bases from V and 5 bases from J; bases unmatched to any gene: 6. The CDR3 runs 14 residues. The chain's CDR3 is CASRNTGGNEKLFF. In nucleotides, the CDR3 is TGCGCCAGCCGTAATACAGGGGGCAATGAAAAACTGTTTTTT.

On this clone itself: The junction and the germline gene differ at one end; a read error may be behind it. The chain is built from TRBV18 and TRBJ2-7; D might be TRBD2 (7 bases). The CDR3 is 15 residues long. From germline, CDR1 is KGHSH and CDR2 LQKENI. CDR3: CASSPGAGETYEQYF. The CDR3 DNA follows: TGTGCCAGTTCACCAGGGGCGGGAGAGACCTACGAGCAGTACTTC.